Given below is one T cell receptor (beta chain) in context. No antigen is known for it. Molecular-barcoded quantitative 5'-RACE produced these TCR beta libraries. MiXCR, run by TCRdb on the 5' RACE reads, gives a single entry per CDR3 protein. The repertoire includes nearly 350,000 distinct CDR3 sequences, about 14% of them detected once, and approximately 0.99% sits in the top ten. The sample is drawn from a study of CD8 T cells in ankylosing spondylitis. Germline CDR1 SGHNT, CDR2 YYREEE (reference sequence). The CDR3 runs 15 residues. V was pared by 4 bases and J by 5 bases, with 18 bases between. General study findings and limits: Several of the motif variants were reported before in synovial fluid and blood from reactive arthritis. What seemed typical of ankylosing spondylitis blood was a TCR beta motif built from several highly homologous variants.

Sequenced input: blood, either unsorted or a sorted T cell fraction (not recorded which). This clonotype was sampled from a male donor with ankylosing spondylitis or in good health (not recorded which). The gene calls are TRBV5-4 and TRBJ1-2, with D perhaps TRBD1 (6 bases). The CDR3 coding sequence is TGTGCCAGCAGCCCCCTTGGGGGGGCGCAGTATGGCTACACCTTC. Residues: CASSPLGGAQYGYTF.